The 5 T cell receptor beta chains given below trace back to one sample, sequenced in a study of OX40 agonist ivuxolimab in advanced cancers. Libraries were prepared by immunoSEQ multiplex PCR; TCRdb keeps only in-frame clonotypes and omits some of them. The sample has around 100,000 clones, 85% to 95% seen once. The sequenced sample was CD4+ or CD8+ T cells sorted from blood, obtained in a trial of the OX40 agonist ivuxolimab. The receptors shown here come from an adult with an advanced solid tumor such as melanoma, head and neck, liver or kidney cancer.

This rearrangement joins TRBV10-3 to TRBJ2-7; TRBD1 is a possible D gene (6 bases). This CDR3 has 15 residues. Germline V lookup: CDR1 ENHRY, CDR2 SYGVKD. The ends were cut back, 0 bases at V and 3 bases at J, with 12 bases in the middle. This chain's CDR3 is CAISESQGIVYEQYF. The DNA for the CDR3 is TGTGCCATCAGTGAGTCTCAGGGGATAGTCTACGAGCAGTACTTC.

The genes are TRBV7-2 and TRBJ2-3; the match to TRBD2 covers 8 bases. CDR3 length: 15 amino acids. Germline V lookup: CDR1 SGHTA, CDR2 FQGNSA. The V gene end was trimmed by 4 bases and the J gene end by 4 bases; junction bases not matched to a gene: 7. The CDR3 loop reads CASSYKTGGPDTQYF. DNA for the CDR3: TGTGCCAGCAGCTATAAGACGGGAGGGCCAGATACGCAGTATTTT.

The chain uses TRBV2 and TRBJ2-4; a weak D match, TRBD2 (5 bases). This CDR3 is 14 amino acids long. Germline V gene lookup returns CDR1 SNHLY and CDR2 FYNNEI. Trimming pared 2 bases from V and 7 bases from J, leaving 12 bases between. The CDR3 coding sequence is TGTGCCAGCAGTGAAACCTTCCTAGCTAACATTCAGTACTTC. This gives the protein CASSETFLANIQYF.

The rearrangement uses TRBV11-3 and TRBJ2-1; D tentatively fits TRBD1 or TRBD2 (6 bases each). The length of the CDR3 is 15 residues. CDR1 is SGHNT, CDR2 YENEEA, per germline. Trimming left V 5 bases short and J 5 bases short, with 16 bases between. The CDR3 sequence: CASSRGGTSNNEQFF. CDR3 coding DNA: TGTGCCAGCAGCCGAGGGGGTACTAGCAACAATGAGCAGTTCTTC.

This chain joins TRBV10-3 and TRBJ2-7; 12 nucleotides match TRBD2. V trimming: 6 bases; J trimming: 2 bases; junction bases outside the gene matches: 5. Germline loops: CDR1 ENHRY, CDR2 SYGVKD. The CDR3 spans 15 residues. As DNA, the CDR3 is TGTGCCATCAGCGGGGGACTAGCGGGCACCTACGAGCAGTACTTC. This gives the protein CAISGGLAGTYEQYF.